The rows below give T cell receptor beta chains drawn from one sample of a study of memory CD8 T cells in hepatitis C reinfection. Only in-frame clones appear in the TCRdb table, and some are missing; sequencing was by immunoSEQ multiplex PCR. This sample has about 50,000 clones, with 89% found just once. Source material: naive CD8+ T cells sorted from blood. Source of these receptors: a young man with hepatitis C virus infection. The CDR3 runs from the conserved cysteine through the conserved F or W. The D gene is left open where the match is weak. Rows may omit the clone size; those that give it use once, few, many or a size class.

D gene: NA; V gene: TRBV7-9; J gene: TRBJ2-5; clone size: NA; CDR3 DNA: TGTGCCAGCAGCGCCCCCGGCCAAGAGACCCAGTACTTC; CDR3 protein: CASSAPGQETQYF
D gene: NA; V gene: TRBV4-1; J gene: TRBJ2-3; clone size: NA; CDR3 DNA: TGCGCCAGCAGCCAATCTGCAGGGCCAGATACGCAGTATTTT; CDR3 protein: CASSQSAGPDTQYF
D gene: NA; V gene: TRBV7-9; J gene: TRBJ2-5; clone size: NA; CDR3 DNA: TGTGCCAGCAGCCTGAGTGGACTGCAAGAGACCCAGTACTTC; CDR3 protein: CASSLSGLQETQYF
D gene: NA; V gene: TRBV19; J gene: TRBJ2-1; clone size: NA; CDR3 DNA: TGTGCCAGTAGTCGGACAGACTACAATGAGCAGTTCTTC; CDR3 protein: CASSRTDYNEQFF
D gene: TRBD1; V gene: TRBV6-1; J gene: TRBJ1-1; clone size: NA; CDR3 DNA: TGTGCCAGCAGACGCGGACAGGCCCCGGGAACTGAAGCTTTCTTT; CDR3 protein: CASRRGQAPGTEAFF
D gene: NA; V gene: TRBV27; J gene: TRBJ1-2; clone size: NA; CDR3 DNA: TGTGCCAGCTCCACAGGGCCTGCGGGTGGCTACACCTTC; CDR3 protein: CASSTGPAGGYTF
D gene: NA; V gene: TRBV6-1; J gene: TRBJ2-7; clone size: few; CDR3 DNA: TGTGCCAGCAGTGAAATATTCTCCTCCTCCTACGAGCAGTACTTC; CDR3 protein: CASSEIFSSSYEQYF
D gene: TRBD1; V gene: TRBV13; J gene: TRBJ2-5; clone size: NA; CDR3 DNA: TGTGCCAGCAGTCATCGGACAGGGTCCGTGGGAGAGACCCAGTACTTC; CDR3 protein: CASSHRTGSVGETQYF
D gene: NA; V gene: TRBV7-9; J gene: TRBJ2-2; clone size: once; CDR3 DNA: TGTGCCAGCAGCTTAGACAGGTCGGCGAACACCGGGGAGCTGTTTTTT; CDR3 protein: CASSLDRSANTGELFF
D gene: NA; V gene: TRBV9; J gene: TRBJ1-1; clone size: NA; CDR3 DNA: TGTGCCAGCAGCGTAGAGATAGTCACTGAAGCTTTCTTT; CDR3 protein: CASSVEIVTEAFF
D gene: NA; V gene: TRBV13; J gene: TRBJ2-2; clone size: NA; CDR3 DNA: TGTGCCAGCAGCGTGACTAGGAGAGTTTTCCCCGGGGAGCTGTTTTTT; CDR3 protein: CASSVTRRVFPGELFF
D gene: TRBD2; V gene: TRBV27; J gene: TRBJ2-2; clone size: NA; CDR3 DNA: TGTGCCAGCACTGGGGGGGCCGGGGAGCTGTTTTTT; CDR3 protein: CASTGGAGELFF
D gene: TRBD2; V gene: TRBV7-9; J gene: TRBJ2-1; clone size: NA; CDR3 DNA: TGTGCCAGCAGCTCCCTCAGCGGGAGCCCCTACAATGAGCAGTTCTTC; CDR3 protein: CASSSLSGSPYNEQFF
D gene: TRBD1; V gene: TRBV6-5; J gene: TRBJ1-2; clone size: NA; CDR3 DNA: TGTGCCAGCAGTTACTCGGGACAGGGAAATGGCTACACCTTC; CDR3 protein: CASSYSGQGNGYTF
D gene: NA; V gene: TRBV28; J gene: TRBJ2-3; clone size: NA; CDR3 DNA: TGTGCCAGTTACAGGGTTGGCACAGATACGCAGTATTTT; CDR3 protein: CASYRVGTDTQYF
D gene: TRBD1; V gene: TRBV4-3; J gene: TRBJ2-5; clone size: few; CDR3 DNA: TGCGCCAGCAGCCAAGAGGGCCAGGGGGCTTTGGAGACCCAGTACTTC; CDR3 protein: CASSQEGQGALETQYF
D gene: TRBD1; V gene: TRBV2; J gene: TRBJ2-7; clone size: NA; CDR3 DNA: TGTGCCAGCAGCTCCGGGACAGGGGGTTACGAGCAGTACTTC; CDR3 protein: CASSSGTGGYEQYF
D gene: NA; V gene: TRBV6-5; J gene: TRBJ1-1; clone size: once; CDR3 DNA: TGTGCCAGCAGTTACAGGGGGGGCAGGTCTGCTGAAGCTTTCTTT; CDR3 protein: CASSYRGGRSAEAFF
D gene: NA; V gene: TRBV2; J gene: TRBJ2-1; clone size: NA; CDR3 DNA: TGTGCCAGCAGTGGGGGGCGGGAGAGCTCCTACAATGAGCAGTTCTTC; CDR3 protein: CASSGGRESSYNEQFF